This is a list of T cell receptor beta chains from one sample in a study of T cell repertoires in cytomegalovirus infection. No antigen is known for these receptors. MiXCR, applied by TCRdb to the reads, yields one record per CDR3 protein. Of some 940,000 distinct CDR3 sequences listed, about a third were seen once; the top ten hold 13%. This specimen was cultured CD8+ T cells from PBMCs, taken from culture after CMV antigen stimulation. Receptors were obtained from a human donor in good health (CMV status not recorded). Some clones in this sample may be carry-over from other donors' samples. The CDR3 runs from the conserved cysteine through the conserved F or W. D genes are given only for firm matches.

D	V	length	CDR3
TRBD1	TRBV20-1	15	CSARSPRQGSYGYTF
TRBD2	TRBV7-9	15	CASSGVASGERAQFF
.	TRBV27	14	CASSSGGVDYGYTF
TRBD2	TRBV27	16	CASSFLTSGGHNEQFF
.	TRBV6-1	16	CASSEAREWGYNEQFF
TRBD1	TRBV15	15	CATSSDRGRDYGYTF
.	TRBV24-1	16	CATSDSLVAGTGELFF
.	TRBV12-3/TRBV12-4	12	CASRDPGQPQHF
.	TRBV7-6	15	CASSPTYSGANVLTF
TRBD2	TRBV7-8	15	CASSFSGGFTDTQYF
.	TRBV7-2	10	CASFNGELFF
.	TRBV27	16	CASSEHRDAAKNIQYF
.	TRBV11-2	13	CASSVRSGFQAFF
TRBD2	TRBV10-2	22	CASSENLWAGTSGGFGTDTQYF
TRBD2	TRBV7-2	17	CASSSNHGGAGTDTQYF
.	TRBV27	14	CASSLGALFNEQFF
TRBD1	TRBV7-3	13	CASSLATGGLQFF
TRBD1	TRBV10-3	13	CATRTGMNQPQHF
.	TRBV19	16	CASSSWSGEVGETQYF
.	TRBV7-6	16	CASSPGGGRGVYEQYF
TRBD1	TRBV2	14	CASIVRDRGNEQFF
.	TRBV7-9	13	CASSSPGRGGAFF
TRBD2	TRBV4-2	18	CASSQDSASGGSTDTQYF
.	TRBV25-1	17	CASSDPDGRATNYGYTF
.	TRBV27	11	CASILRGEQFF
.	TRBV5-1	16	CASSLSGRGIGTEAFF
.	TRBV20-1	17	CSADTSEDTGGNQPQHF
.	TRBV7-8	12	CASSLDGIVAFF
.	TRBV7-6	15	CASSLAEGSNQPQHF
.	TRBV5-1	13	CASSREGNQPQHF
TRBD2	TRBV20-1	15	CSARGTSGGALEQFF